What follows describes a single TCR beta chain. These data belong to a study of patients and donors after allogeneic stem cell transplantation. TCRdb independently ran MiXCR on the RT-PCR reads; one entry per CDR3 protein. This table holds about 960,000 distinct CDR3 sequences, roughly 17% found once. The CDR3 sequence is 14 residues long. V dropped 0 bases and J dropped 6 bases, with 8 bases sitting between them. The sequencing input was blood, either unsorted or a sorted T cell fraction (not recorded which). The TCR was taken from a human donor who was either an allogeneic HSCT recipient or a stem cell or donor lymphocyte infusion donor (not recorded which). It is not recorded whose cells these are; they may come from a transplant donor. The chain carries TRBV12-3 or TRBV12-4 and TRBJ1-4, with D unresolved. The CDR3 sequence: CASSLAGRDEKLFF. Written as DNA, the CDR3 is TGTGCCAGCAGTTTAGCAGGGAGGGATGAAAAACTGTTTTTT.